Each of the 19 T cell receptor beta chains below was sequenced from the same sample in a study of blood T cell repertoires in COVID-19. Produced via immunoSEQ multiplex PCR; TCRdb's table is partial and in-frame only. The sample consists of about 300,000 clones, roughly nine tenths of them appearing once. Sequencing was done on a sample of peripheral blood. Source of these receptors: a woman in her twenties or thirties with COVID-19, enrolled during active disease.

This sequence joins TRBV27 and TRBJ2-3; D gene ambiguous. This CDR3 has 14 amino acids. Germline CDR1 reads MNHEY; CDR2 reads SMNVEV (reference sequence). The V gene lost 2 bases and the J gene lost 0 bases, with 6 bases spanning the gap. The CDR3 DNA reads as TGTGCCAGCAGTTTACAGGTTAGCACAGATACGCAGTATTTT. Translation: CASSLQVSTDTQYF.

The chain is built from TRBV6-5 and TRBJ2-1, with 7 positions matching TRBD1. V was clipped by 0 bases and J by 3 bases; unmatched bases: 2. The CDR3 is 15 residues long. Looked up from germline, CDR1 is MNHEY and CDR2 is SVGAGI. CDR3 sequence: CASSYSRQGYNEQFF. In nucleotides, the CDR3 is TGTGCCAGCAGTTACTCGAGACAGGGCTACAATGAGCAGTTCTTC.

CDR3 bases: TGTGCCTGGAACCCCGGGACAGCGGGCGAGCAGTACTTC. This encodes CAWNPGTAGEQYF. The rearrangement uses TRBV30 and TRBJ2-7; weak D call: TRBD1 (7 bases). CDR3 length: 13 amino acids. V was clipped by 4 bases and J by 6 bases, with 16 bases between them. Germline assignment: CDR1 GTSNPN and CDR2 SVGIG (reference sequence). Based on the CDR3 plus reference TRBV30 and TRBJ2-7, the full variable domain is SQTIHQWPATLVQPVGSPLSLECTVEGTSNPNLYWYRQAAGRGLQLLFYSVGIGQISSEVPQNLSASRPQDRQFILSSKKLLLSDSGFYLCAWNPGTAGEQYFGPGTRLTVT.

This clone was observed a handful of times. Within the sample, other DNA sequences also encode this same CDR3. The rearrangement links TRBV2 to TRBJ1-1, with D unresolved. This CDR3 comprises 11 residues. CDR1 is SNHLY, CDR2 FYNNEI, per germline. Trimming pared 0 bases from V and 8 bases from J, leaving 4 bases between. CDR3 sequence (DNA): TGTGCCAGCAGTGAAGCACTCGAAGCTTTCTTT. It is translated as CASSEALEAFF.

This rearrangement joins TRBV7-9 to TRBJ1-2; no definite D call. The germline CDR1 and CDR2 sequences are SEHNR and FQNEAQ (reference sequence). The CDR3 covers 12 residues. Deletions cut 2 bases from V and 8 bases from J, with 9 bases between. CDR3 sequence: CASSLSGWGYTF. DNA for the CDR3: TGTGCCAGCAGCTTATCAGGTTGGGGCTACACCTTC.

The chain combines TRBV5-1 with TRBJ1-1; TRBD1 is a possible D gene (5 bases). V lost 1 base to trimming and J lost 4 bases, with 11 bases between them. From germline, CDR1 is SGHRS and CDR2 YFSETQ. The CDR3 is 14 residues long. DNA of the CDR3: TGCGCCAGCAGCTTGACAGGCCGCCCCACTGAAGCTTTCTTT. Its protein is CASSLTGRPTEAFF.

CDR3 residues: CASSSGLGYGYTF. CDR3 coding DNA: TGTGCCAGTAGTTCGGGGTTAGGCTATGGCTACACCTTC. The chain links TRBV19 to TRBJ1-2, with D unresolved. This CDR3 has 13 residues. V was shortened by 5 bases and J by 4 bases, with 11 bases between the two germline ends. Germline CDR1 reads LNHDA; CDR2 reads SQIVND (reference sequence).

The J gene is TRBJ2-7, the V gene TRBV6-5; maybe TRBD1 (6 bases). The V end was cut by 5 bases, the J end by 3 bases, with 11 bases between. The CDR3 totals 13 residues. CDR1 and CDR2 (germline): MNHEY, SVGAGI. In DNA form, the CDR3 reads TGTGCCAGCAGTCCCGGACAGAGCTACGAGCAGTACGTC. This gives the protein CASSPGQSYEQYV.

The J gene is TRBJ1-3, the V gene TRBV5-1; TRBD1 aligns across 8 bases. The CDR3 has 18 amino acids. The V segment lost 3 bases and the J segment 3 bases; nucleotides outside the gene matches: 14. Germline lookup yields CDR1 SGHRS and CDR2 YFSETQ. CDR3 nucleotide sequence: TGCGCCAGCAGCTCCGGCGGACAGGGAGCGGCCGGTGGAAACACCATATATTTT. This sequence encodes CASSSGGQGAAGGNTIYF.

The chain carries TRBV29-1 and TRBJ2-1; 11 nucleotides agree with TRBD2. V gave up 4 bases and J gave up 3 bases; unmatched junction bases: 2. The CDR3 has 14 amino acids. Per the germline V gene, CDR1 is SQVTM and CDR2 is ANQGSEA. The DNA of the CDR3 is TGCAGCGTTGTAGCGGGGGGGTTCTACAATGAGCAGTTCTTC. Amino acids: CSVVAGGFYNEQFF.

This rearrangement joins TRBV21-1 to TRBJ1-2. TRBV21-1 is marked as a pseudogene. The length of the CDR3 is 14 residues. The CDR3 here is CASSEALFLYGYTF. As DNA, the CDR3 is TGTGCCAGCTCTGAGGCCCTCTTTCTCTATGGCTACACCTTC.

The chain employs TRBV2 and TRBJ2-1; D call uncertain. V lost 7 bases to trimming and J lost 7 bases, with 11 bases between them. This CDR3 has 12 residues. Germline V gene lookup returns CDR1 SNHLY and CDR2 FYNNEI. CDR3 in amino acids: CASTRSRNEQFF. CDR3 DNA: TGTGCCAGCACCCGCTCGAGGAATGAGCAGTTCTTC.

This chain uses TRBV13 with TRBJ1-6; D might be TRBD1 (6 bases). This CDR3 comprises 14 residues. Germline CDR1 is PRHDT and CDR2 is FYEKMQ (reference sequence). Trimming cost V 0 bases and J 10 bases, with 10 bases left between them. CDR3 sequence: CASSLGGRGSPLHF. CDR3 DNA sequence: TGTGCCAGCAGCTTAGGCGGCAGGGGCTCACCCCTCCACTTT.

The rearrangement links TRBV7-9 to TRBJ1-1, with no clear D. Germline CDR1 SEHNR, CDR2 FQNEAQ (reference sequence). Trimming stripped 3 bases from V and 2 bases from J, with 7 bases between. This CDR3 contains 13 residues. The CDR3 DNA sequence: TGTGCCAGCAGCTTGCAGATAAACACTGAAGCTTTCTTT. It is translated as CASSLQINTEAFF.

This chain connects TRBV13 to TRBJ1-3; a weak D match, TRBD1 (5 bases). V lost 4 bases, J lost 2 bases, and 12 bases lay in between. Germline V gene data show CDR1 as PRHDT and CDR2 as FYEKMQ (reference sequence). The CDR3 sequence is 15 residues long. CDR3 in DNA: TGTGCCAGCAGCTCGGGACGGGAGACTGGAAACACCATATATTTT. It encodes CASSSGRETGNTIYF.

This chain links TRBV7-8 with TRBJ2-3; 9 bases are shared with TRBD2. The CDR3 length is 17 residues. The germline CDR1 and CDR2 sequences are SGHVS and FQNEAQ. V shed 0 bases, J shed 6 bases, and the junction held 10 bases outside the gene matches. As DNA, the CDR3 is TGTGCCAGCAGCTTAGCGCCGTCTAGCGGGATGGCGGATACGCAGTATTTT. Translating gives CASSLAPSSGMADTQYF.

This chain joins TRBV7-2 and TRBJ1-5; 7 positions agree with TRBD1. The ends lost 1 base at V and 3 bases at J; junction bases unmatched: 6. Germline lookup yields CDR1 SGHTA and CDR2 FQGNSA. CDR3 length equals 16 residues. The CDR3 DNA reads TGTGCCAGCAGCTTAGTTGGGGGACAGCTCAATCAGCCCCAGCATTTT. Translated: CASSLVGGQLNQPQHF.

This clone was detected once. This sequence joins TRBV19 and TRBJ2-7, with 7 positions matching TRBD1. Germline V CDR1 and CDR2: LNHDA, SQIVND (reference sequence). The CDR3 has 14 amino acids. V lost 5 bases to trimming and J lost 3 bases; unmatched junction nucleotides: 7. CDR3 DNA sequence: TGTGCCAGTAGTGGTTACAGGGGCGACTACGAGCAGTACTTC. This codes for CASSGYRGDYEQYF.

The chain uses TRBV7-2 and TRBJ2-3, with 7 bases lining up with TRBD2. From germline, CDR1 is SGHTA and CDR2 FQGNSA. The CDR3 covers 16 residues. The J segment lost 2 bases and the V segment lost 5 bases, leaving 10 bases of the junction unmatched. For the CDR3, the DNA is TGTGCCAGCAGCCCTACCGGGACTATTAACACAGATACGCAGTATTTT. Translated, it gives CASSPTGTINTDTQYF.